This TCR beta chain stems from a study of T cell responses to AZD1222 COVID-19 vaccine. Germline CDR1 KGHSH, CDR2 LQKENI. V was trimmed by 2 bases and J by 5 bases, leaving 15 bases between them. The CDR3 consists of 15 residues. Clones were read by immunoSEQ multiplex PCR, and TCRdb kept only the in-frame ones, dropping some. Here the sample spans 150,000 or so clones, nearly 90% being singletons. The source of this sequence is an adult in good health. This chain connects TRBV18 to TRBJ2-5, with D maybe TRBD2 (7 bases). The sample consisted of peripheral blood, taken on day 0 of AZD1222 vaccination. The CDR3 DNA is TGTGCCAGCTCACCAGCGGGGGCCCAGGGGGAGACCCAGTACTTC. This sequence encodes CASSPAGAQGETQYF.